One and the same sample provided the 3 T cell receptor beta chains below, sequenced in a study of blood T cell repertoires in COVID-19 (TCRdb year 2020). The library was obtained by the immunoSEQ multiplex PCR assay. The clones in this table, taken by TCRdb from immuneACCESS, are in-frame only. Not every clone is retained; where verified, under half of the shortfall comes from an unresolved V gene, and the cause of the rest is unknown. This sample holds roughly 340,000 clones; under 95% were observed only once. Jointly, the top ten make up less than 3.5% of the sample. Source material: peripheral blood. These receptors were obtained from a woman between 18 and 29 years old who had recovered from COVID-19.

This chain connects TRBV27 to TRBJ2-5, with D maybe TRBD2 (7 bases). Germline lookup yields CDR1 MNHEY and CDR2 SMNVEV (reference sequence). The V gene lost 5 bases and the J gene lost 5 bases, with 15 bases spanning the gap. The CDR3 runs to 14 residues. The CDR3 DNA reads as TGTGCCAGCAGTCTAGGGGGGGGGTTTGAGACCCAGTACTTC. It is translated as CASSLGGGFETQYF.

This rearrangement joins TRBV23-1 to TRBJ1-2; D possibly corresponds to TRBD1 (6 bases). TRBV23-1 is designated an ORF whose function remains uncertain. This CDR3 spans 16 amino acids. Trimming removed 2 bases at V and 2 bases at J, with 15 bases between. The CDR3 nucleotides read TGCGCCAGCAGTCAAACCCCAGGGAGGGGGAACTATGGCTACACCTTC. It specifies CASSQTPGRGNYGYTF.

The rearrangement uses TRBV10-2 and TRBJ2-3, with a weak D call TRBD2 (6 bases). The CDR3 is made up of 14 amino acids. V lost 8 bases, J lost 0 bases, and 12 bases lay in between. From germline, CDR1 is WSHSY and CDR2 SAAADI. CDR3 sequence (DNA): TGCGCCAGCGGGGGGAGCGGGAGCACAGATACGCAGTATTTT. Encoded protein: CASGGSGSTDTQYF.